Presented here are 20 T cell receptor beta chains from one specimen sequenced in a study of T cell responses to AZD1222 COVID-19 vaccine. Generated by immunoSEQ multiplex PCR, the TCRdb table keeps only in-frame clones and is missing some. The sample includes about 140,000 clones, roughly 91% seen only once; the top ten take roughly 6.2%. The sequencing here drew on peripheral blood, taken 28 days after the second AZD1222 dose. The source is an adult who received the AZD1222 COVID-19 vaccine.

The chain has TRBV6-2 or TRBV6-3 and TRBJ2-7; TRBD2 agrees at 9 bases. V shed 4 bases and J 4 bases; nucleotides not matched to a gene: 5. Germline values: CDR1 MNHEY, CDR2 SVGEGT. The CDR3 runs to 14 residues. The CDR3 DNA sequence: TGTGCCAGCAGTTTCGCGGGAGGGCGGTACGAGCAGTACTTC. It translates to CASSFAGGRYEQYF.

The CDR3 nucleotides are TGTGCCAGTAGTAGTCGGACCCAGTTACAAGAGACCCAGTACTTC. Protein product: CASSSRTQLQETQYF. The chain has TRBV19 and TRBJ2-5; D remains unclear. The CDR3 has 15 amino acids. Trimming took 4 bases from V and 2 from J, leaving 14 bases between them. Germline V gene sequence: CDR1 LNHDA, CDR2 SQIVND (reference sequence). Filled out from reference TRBV19 and TRBJ2-5, the complete variable domain reads DGGITQSPKYLFRKEGQNVTLSCEQNLNHDAMYWYRQDPGQGLRLIYYSQIVNDFQKGDIAEGYSVSREKKESFPLTVTSAQKNPTAFYLCASSSRTQLQETQYFGPGTRLLVL.

The rearrangement links TRBV30 to TRBJ2-3, with 11 bases fitting TRBD2. Germline CDR1 reads GTSNPN; CDR2 reads SVGIG (reference sequence). The J segment lost 2 bases and the V segment lost 0 bases, leaving 1 base of the junction unmatched. This CDR3 comprises 15 residues. The chain's CDR3 is CAWSVTSGITDTQYF. The CDR3 DNA sequence: TGTGCCTGGAGTGTGACTAGCGGGATCACAGATACGCAGTATTTT.

This clone was recorded only once. The gene calls are TRBV19 and TRBJ2-2, with D tentatively TRBD1 (7 bases). The germline V gene has CDR1 LNHDA and CDR2 SQIVND (reference sequence). CDR3 size: 15 residues. The V gene lost 1 base and the J gene lost 6 bases, with 12 bases spanning the gap. The CDR3 reads CASSIGTRGAGELFF. The CDR3 coding sequence is TGTGCCAGTAGTATAGGGACCAGGGGGGCCGGGGAGCTGTTTTTT.

The chain recombines TRBV5-4 with TRBJ2-7; 7 bases line up with TRBD1. The CDR3 has 15 amino acids. CDR1 and CDR2 from the germline V gene are SGHNT and YYREEE (reference sequence). V dropped 3 bases and J dropped 3; count of bases not matched to a gene: 9. As DNA, the CDR3 is TGTGCCAGCAGCTCGCAGGGGGTGGGCATCTACGAGCAGTACTTC. Amino acids: CASSSQGVGIYEQYF.

The chain couples TRBV6-1 to TRBJ1-5; a weak D match, TRBD1 (5 bases). The CDR3 is made up of 16 amino acids. V lost 4 bases to trimming and J lost 0 bases, with 13 bases between them. Per the germline V gene, CDR1 is MNHNS and CDR2 is SASEGT. Written as DNA, the CDR3 is TGTGCCAGCAGTGGCGAGGGGCCGTTTAGCAATCAGCCCCAGCATTTT. Its protein is CASSGEGPFSNQPQHF.

Only a few counts were recorded for this clone. V gene TRBV9 combines with J gene TRBJ1-3; D unresolved. This CDR3 is 14 amino acids long. V lost 4 bases, J lost 0 bases, and 8 bases lay in between. Germline CDR1 SGDLS, CDR2 YYNGEE. CDR3 sequence reads: CASSPTFSGNTIYF. In DNA form, the CDR3 reads TGTGCCAGCAGCCCTACTTTCTCTGGAAACACCATATATTTT.

The chain uses TRBV5-4 and TRBJ1-2, with a possible D match to TRBD1 (5 bases). CDR1 and CDR2 from the germline V gene are SGHNT and YYREEE (reference sequence). Trimming pared 0 bases from V and 8 bases from J, leaving 14 bases between. The CDR3 consists of 14 residues. The CDR3 nucleotides are TGTGCCAGCAGCTTGGGGGGTCAGGGTGGAGGCTACACCTTC. This codes for CASSLGGQGGGYTF. The variable domain in full, with the rest retrieved from reference TRBV5-4 and TRBJ1-2, is ETGVTQSPTHLIKTRGQQVTLRCSSQSGHNTVSWYQQALGQGPQFIFQYYREEENGRGNFPPRFSGLQFPNYSSELNVNALELDDSALYLCASSLGGQGGGYTFGSGTRLTVV.

This clone was observed once. The rearrangement uses TRBV28 and TRBJ2-3, with TRBD1 matching 8 bases. Germline V gene data show CDR1 as MDHEN and CDR2 as SYDVKM. This CDR3 has 18 residues. Germline trimming cut 3 bases from V and 1 base from J; bases unmatched to any gene: 12. CDR3 residues: CASSFAQGGTGGTDTQYF. CDR3 DNA sequence: TGTGCCAGCAGTTTTGCACAGGGGGGCACAGGAGGCACAGATACGCAGTATTTT.

This chain links TRBV5-4 with TRBJ1-4; 8 nucleotides agree with TRBD1. V lost 2 bases and J lost 6; bases outside the gene matches: 6. The CDR3 totals 15 residues. Germline V gene sequence: CDR1 SGHNT, CDR2 YYREEE (reference sequence). The CDR3 coding sequence is TGTGCCAGCAGCTTCGGGGGACAGGACGATGAAAAACTGTTTTTT. It translates to CASSFGGQDDEKLFF. Full variable domain (missing parts from reference TRBV5-4 and TRBJ1-4): ETGVTQSPTHLIKTRGQQVTLRCSSQSGHNTVSWYQQALGQGPQFIFQYYREEENGRGNFPPRFSGLQFPNYSSELNVNALELDDSALYLCASSFGGQDDEKLFFGSGTQLSVL.

The chain has TRBV3-1 (or the pseudogene TRBV3-2) and TRBJ2-1, with 8 bases lining up with TRBD2. V lost 0 bases, J lost 7 bases, and 14 bases stayed unmatched. The length of the CDR3 is 18 residues. Germline V lookup: CDR1 LGHDT, CDR2 YNNKEL (reference sequence). The CDR3 sequence is CASSQDLPGAGGRNEQFF. The CDR3 nucleotides read TGTGCCAGCAGCCAAGATTTGCCGGGGGCGGGAGGCAGGAATGAGCAGTTCTTC.

This chain joins TRBV28 and TRBJ1-4, with TRBD1 matching 9 bases. V trimming: 4 bases; J trimming: 8 bases; junction bases outside the gene matches: 8. There are 15 residues in the CDR3. Per germline, CDR1 MDHEN and CDR2 SYDVKM. DNA of the CDR3: TGTGCCAGCAGTTCACCACAGGGGGCTGGGGAAAAACTGTTTTTT. This gives the protein CASSSPQGAGEKLFF. Looking up the rest from reference TRBV28 and TRBJ1-4 gives the full variable domain: DVKVTQSSRYLVKRTGEKVFLECVQDMDHENMFWYRQDPGLGLRLIYFSYDVKMKEKGDIPEGYSVSREKKERFSLILESASTNQTSMYLCASSSPQGAGEKLFFGSGTQLSVL.

V is TRBV7-9 and J is TRBJ1-4; perhaps TRBD1 as D (5 bases). V shed 0 bases and J shed 8 bases, with 13 bases lying between them. Germline lookup yields CDR1 SEHNR and CDR2 FQNEAQ (reference sequence). The CDR3 sequence is 15 residues long. The CDR3 DNA reads TGTGCCAGCAGCTTAGCCGGGACCCAATGGGAAAAACTGTTTTTT. It translates to CASSLAGTQWEKLFF.

In DNA form, the CDR3 reads TGTGCCAGCAGCTTGTGGTGGGAGGGGGCGAACACTGAAGCTTTCTTT. The encoded protein is CASSLWWEGANTEAFF. The chain couples TRBV5-6 to TRBJ1-1, with 7 bases lining up with TRBD1. Germline V gene data show CDR1 as SGHDT and CDR2 as YYEEEE. Trimming took 1 base from V and 1 from J; bases not matched to a gene: 7. This CDR3 has 16 residues.

The chain's CDR3 is CASSILGPGGYEQYF. CDR3 bases: TGTGCCAGTAGTATACTGGGTCCAGGAGGCTACGAGCAGTACTTC. The chain links TRBV19 to TRBJ2-7; TRBD2 might be the D (5 bases). Per germline, CDR1 LNHDA and CDR2 SQIVND (reference sequence). The CDR3 is 15 amino acids. Trimming stripped 2 bases from V and 3 bases from J, with 14 bases between. Full variable domain (outside the CDR3, taken from reference TRBV19 and TRBJ2-7): DGGITQSPKYLFRKEGQNVTLSCEQNLNHDAMYWYRQDPGQGLRLIYYSQIVNDFQKGDIAEGYSVSREKKESFPLTVTSAQKNPTAFYLCASSILGPGGYEQYFGPGTRLTVT.

CDR3: CASSQQGSGGTQETQYF. In DNA form, the CDR3 reads TGCGCCAGCAGCCAACAAGGTAGCGGGGGGACTCAAGAGACCCAGTACTTC. The chain carries TRBV4-1 and TRBJ2-5, with TRBD2 matching over 10 bases. V lost 2 bases and J lost 2; bases outside the gene matches: 8. Germline loops: CDR1 MGHRA, CDR2 YSYEKL. There are 17 residues in the CDR3.

This sequence joins TRBV15 and TRBJ2-5; 11 bases match TRBD2. The V gene's germline CDR1 is LNHNV and CDR2 YYDKDF (reference sequence). This CDR3 has 18 amino acids. J gave up 1 base and V 4 bases, and 11 bases lay outside the gene matches. CDR3 nucleotide sequence: TGTGCCACCAGCACCCGGACTAGCGGGCGGACGTCCCAAGAGACCCAGTACTTC. It is translated as CATSTRTSGRTSQETQYF.

The chain couples TRBV6-5 to TRBJ1-4; D is unclear. With 2 bases removed from V and 4 bases from J, the gap between germline ends came to 8 bases. The CDR3 has 14 residues. Germline V gene lookup returns CDR1 MNHEY and CDR2 SVGAGI. The CDR3 bases are TGTGCCAGCAGTTACGGAGGAAATAATGAAAAACTGTTTTTT. Its protein is CASSYGGNNEKLFF.

CDR3 sequence: CASSLGREGSTDTQYF. CDR3 nucleotides: TGTGCCAGCAGCCTAGGACGGGAGGGTAGCACAGATACGCAGTATTTT. The chain couples TRBV3-1 (or the pseudogene TRBV3-2) to TRBJ2-3; 8 bases line up with TRBD2. Germline V CDR1 and CDR2: LGHDT, YNNKEL (reference sequence). The CDR3 consists of 16 residues. V lost 4 bases, J lost 0 bases, and 6 bases stayed unmatched.

The chain is built from TRBV29-1 and TRBJ2-5; possibly TRBD1 for D (8 bases). V dropped 6 bases and J dropped 4 bases, with 21 bases sitting between them. This CDR3 is built from 15 residues. CDR1 SQVTM and CDR2 ANQGSEA come from the germline V gene. The CDR3 DNA is TGCAGCGTCACCCTCGGACAGGGCGGGGGAGAGACCCAGTACTTC. Translation: CSVTLGQGGGETQYF.